One sample yielded the 29 T cell receptor beta chains listed below, sequenced in a study of naive and memory T cell subsets. A UMI-containing oligonucleotide was joined by 3' ligation to the TCR cDNA template. Amplification of ligated cDNA took four PCR rounds with SP2 and nested alpha and beta constant primers. One entry per CDR3 protein results from TCRdb running MiXCR on the 5' RACE reads. The repertoire consists of roughly 60,000 distinct CDR3 sequences, with around 7.3% occurring once and the leading ten covering more than 9.5%. The receptor set was obtained from a male donor in good health.

This clonotype came up many times. CDR3 DNA sequence: TGTGCCAGCAGTTTAAGGGGCATAAGCGCATCCTACGAGCAGTACTTC. It specifies CASSLRGISASYEQYF. The genes are TRBV12-3 or TRBV12-4 and TRBJ2-7; D perhaps matches TRBD1 (5 bases). This CDR3 has 16 residues. V was cut by 2 bases and J by 1 base, with 15 bases left in between.

The chain is built from TRBV3-1 and TRBJ2-5, with 14 bases matching TRBD2. Looked up from germline, CDR1 is LGHDT and CDR2 is YNNKEL (reference sequence). This CDR3 contains 17 residues. V shed 3 bases, J shed 4 bases, and the junction held 7 bases outside the gene matches. CDR3 DNA sequence: TGTGCCAGCAGCCACAGAAGGACTAGCGGGAGGACAGAGACCCAGTACTTC. Translation: CASSHRRTSGRTETQYF.

This chain connects TRBV7-6 to TRBJ2-6; D call uncertain. The CDR3 is made up of 16 amino acids. Germline values: CDR1 SGHVS, CDR2 FNYEAQ. Trimming pared 1 base from V and 0 bases from J, leaving 7 bases between. CDR3 sequence (DNA): TGTGCCAGCAGCTTAGTTTCGAGCTCTGGGGCCAACGTCCTGACTTTC. Protein product: CASSLVSSSGANVLTF.

This clonotype was seen only a few times. The chain joins TRBV19 to TRBJ1-1; TRBD1 might be the D (6 bases). Germline values: CDR1 LNHDA, CDR2 SQIVND (reference sequence). Trimming took off 9 bases at V and 0 bases at J, with 14 bases between the two ends. CDR3 length: 14 residues. CDR3 nucleotide sequence: TGTGCCAGCGCGCCCGGGACATTGAACACTGAAGCTTTCTTT. Protein sequence: CASAPGTLNTEAFF.

This clonotype showed up just a few times. The V and J genes are TRBV6-5 and TRBJ2-7, with 11 bases fitting TRBD2. J lost 0 bases, V lost 6 bases, and 7 bases had no gene match. CDR3 length: 16 amino acids. The germline CDR1 and CDR2 sequences are MNHEY and SVGAGI. CDR3 residues: CASRLIAGGSSYEQYF. The CDR3 DNA reads TGTGCCAGCAGACTTATAGCGGGAGGGTCCTCCTACGAGCAGTACTTC.

This clonotype was seen at least ten times. This sequence joins TRBV29-1 and TRBJ1-2, with 7 bases that match TRBD1. J was trimmed by 3 bases and V by 5 bases; bases with no gene match: 6. Per the germline V gene, CDR1 is SQVTM and CDR2 is ANQGSEA. CDR3 length: 13 amino acids. The CDR3 bases are TGCAGCGTTATGGCAGGGGGGGACTATGGCTACACCTTC. Translating gives CSVMAGGDYGYTF.

This clonotype was seen ten or more times. The chain carries TRBV10-1 and TRBJ2-7, with TRBD1 identical over 8 bases. The CDR3 length is 15 residues. V was clipped by 0 bases and J by 2 bases; unmatched bases: 3. The germline V gene has CDR1 WNHNN and CDR2 SYGVQD (reference sequence). The CDR3 here is CASSESSTGAYEQYF. CDR3 coding DNA: TGCGCCAGCAGTGAGTCTTCGACAGGGGCCTACGAGCAGTACTTC.

The chain links TRBV24-1 to TRBJ2-7, with 7 positions matching TRBD1. Losses at the gene ends were 11 bases for V and 3 bases for J; bases not matched to a gene: 0. Germline CDR1 is KGHDR and CDR2 is SFDVKD. The CDR3 contains 10 residues. DNA of the CDR3: TGTGCCAACAGGGGCTACGAGCAGTACTTC. It encodes CANRGYEQYF.

The table lists this clonotype with a few counts. The chain carries TRBV20-1 and TRBJ2-1; the match to TRBD2 covers 8 bases. V was pared by 3 bases and J by 0 bases, with 1 base of the junction left unmatched. The CDR3 runs to 14 residues. Germline CDR1 and CDR2: DFQATT and SNEGSKA (reference sequence). CDR3 nucleotide sequence: TGCAGTGCTAGCGGGGGGGTCTCCTACAATGAGCAGTTCTTC. Protein: CSASGGVSYNEQFF.

This clonotype was seen repeatedly, ten times or more. The chain combines TRBV20-1 with TRBJ2-7; D remains unclear. V was pared by 7 bases and J by 5 bases, with 21 bases between. This CDR3 is 14 amino acids long. Looked up from germline, CDR1 is DFQATT and CDR2 is SNEGSKA (reference sequence). The CDR3 region is CSVPSGFSSHEQYF. CDR3 nucleotide sequence: TGCAGTGTTCCTTCAGGTTTCAGTTCCCACGAGCAGTACTTC.

This clonotype was detected ten times or more. The chain links TRBV12-5 to TRBJ2-2; 10 bases are shared with TRBD1. The CDR3 length is 16 residues. Germline V gene sequence: CDR1 LGHNT, CDR2 FRNRAP. V dropped 4 bases and J dropped 6; count of bases not matched to a gene: 8. The CDR3 here is CASGSGQGGGAGELFF. CDR3 DNA: TGTGCTAGTGGTTCCGGACAGGGGGGTGGGGCCGGGGAGCTGTTTTTT.

This clonotype was recorded at least ten times. The V gene is TRBV6-5, the J gene TRBJ2-7; TRBD1 aligns across 9 bases. This CDR3 is 15 amino acids long. The germline V gene encodes CDR1 MNHEY and CDR2 SVGAGI. J gave up 0 bases and V 6 bases, and 6 bases lay outside the gene matches. In DNA form, the CDR3 reads TGTGCCAGCAGCGGGACAGGGCGCGGCTCCTACGAGCAGTACTTC. This codes for CASSGTGRGSYEQYF.

There are a few counts of this clonotype. This sequence joins TRBV11-2 and TRBJ1-1, with unresolved D. Trimming removed 1 base at V and 1 base at J, with 13 bases between. Germline V gives CDR1 SGHAT, CDR2 FQNNGV. The CDR3 is 16 amino acids. The CDR3: CASSLAVSRRNTEAFF. As DNA, the CDR3 is TGTGCCAGCAGCTTAGCCGTGTCCAGGCGGAACACTGAAGCTTTCTTT.

This clonotype has only a few counts. DNA for the CDR3: TGTGCCAGCAGCTTAGAGGGGACAGGGCGTCAGCCCCAGCATTTT. Translating gives CASSLEGTGRQPQHF. The chain employs TRBV7-8 and TRBJ1-5; 9 bases are a match to TRBD1. V dropped 1 base and J dropped 6; count of bases not matched to a gene: 4. Germline CDR1 is SGHVS and CDR2 is FQNEAQ. The CDR3 consists of 15 residues.

The V call is TRBV24-1, the J call TRBJ2-3, with a weak D call TRBD2 (7 bases). The CDR3 contains 17 residues. Germline CDR1 and CDR2: KGHDR and SFDVKD. V was shortened by 5 bases and J by 4 bases, with 21 bases between the two germline ends. CDR3 region: CATSGGGGSADADTQYF. Here the CDR3 DNA reads TGTGCCACCAGTGGGGGAGGGGGATCCGCCGACGCAGATACGCAGTATTTT.

This clonotype came up many times. The chain joins TRBV20-1 to TRBJ2-3; 10 bases line up with TRBD2. There are 15 residues in the CDR3. CDR1 and CDR2 (germline): DFQATT, SNEGSKA (reference sequence). The V and J ends lost 4 bases and 4 bases, in that order; junction bases with no gene match: 8. CDR3 protein: CSATTSGGASDTQYF. The CDR3 bases are TGCAGTGCTACGACGAGCGGGGGGGCTTCAGATACGCAGTATTTT.

The V gene is TRBV12-3 or TRBV12-4, the J gene TRBJ2-3; D not resolved. The CDR3 spans 15 residues. Trimming took 5 bases from V and 5 from J, leaving 17 bases between them. CDR3 DNA: TGTGCCAGCAGTCCCTACGAGATACCTCGAGATACGCAGTATTTT. Its translation is CASSPYEIPRDTQYF.

The gene calls are TRBV27 and TRBJ2-6, with D hard to call. The CDR3 contains 14 residues. Per the germline V gene, CDR1 is MNHEY and CDR2 is SMNVEV (reference sequence). Trimming took off 4 bases at V and 2 bases at J, with 6 bases between the two ends. This chain's CDR3 is CASSWAAGANVLTF. The CDR3 DNA reads as TGTGCCAGCAGTTGGGCAGCTGGGGCCAACGTCCTGACTTTC.

This chain connects TRBV11-1 to TRBJ2-7; no reliable D call. V gave up 6 bases and J gave up 3 bases, with 15 bases separating them. This CDR3 has 14 amino acids. CDR1 and CDR2 (germline): SGHAT, FQDESV (reference sequence). The CDR3 region is CASSEARFSYEQYF. Written as DNA, the CDR3 is TGTGCCAGCAGTGAAGCTAGGTTTAGCTACGAGCAGTACTTC.

Written as DNA, the CDR3 is TGTGCCAGCAGTCAAGGACCGACAGGGGATTCACCCCTCCACTTT. This sequence encodes CASSQGPTGDSPLHF. The rearrangement links TRBV6-6 to TRBJ1-6, with 8 bases fitting TRBD1. Germline V gene sequence: CDR1 MNHNY, CDR2 SVGAGI (reference sequence). The CDR3 loop spans 15 amino acids. Germline trimming cut 5 bases from V and 8 bases from J; bases unmatched to any gene: 8.

The gene calls are TRBV6-5 and TRBJ2-1, with TRBD2 as a possible D gene (6 bases). This CDR3 has 17 residues. Germline CDR1 MNHEY, CDR2 SVGAGI. Trimming shortened V by 0 bases and J by 10 bases, and 22 bases separated the two germline ends. The CDR3 sequence: CASSYSAFQRAEVEQFF. In DNA, the CDR3 is TGTGCCAGCAGTTACTCGGCCTTTCAGCGGGCTGAAGTGGAGCAGTTCTTC.

The sample holds many counts of this clonotype. This chain links TRBV10-3 with TRBJ1-1, with unresolved D. The CDR3 has 11 amino acids. Germline CDR1 and CDR2: ENHRY and SYGVKD. With 6 bases removed from V and 5 bases from J, the gap between germline ends came to 7 bases. The CDR3 region is CAISDPTEAFF. The CDR3 DNA sequence: TGTGCCATCAGCGACCCAACTGAAGCTTTCTTT.

This clonotype was observed a handful of times. This chain connects TRBV7-9 to TRBJ2-3, with D uncertain. V lost 4 bases, J lost 4 bases, and 21 bases lay in between. The germline V gene encodes CDR1 SEHNR and CDR2 FQNEAQ (reference sequence). The CDR3 spans 17 residues. For the CDR3, the DNA is TGTGCCAGCAGCTCCCGGGCTCCCGTACCTATCGCAGATACGCAGTATTTT. Residues: CASSSRAPVPIADTQYF. Full variable domain (missing parts from reference TRBV7-9 and TRBJ2-3): DTGVSQNPRHKITKRGQNVTFRCDPISEHNRLYWYRQTLGQGPEFLTYFQNEAQLEKSRLLSDRFSAERPKGSFSTLEIQRTEQGDSAMYLCASSSRAPVPIADTQYFGPGTRLTVL.

This clonotype was counted at least ten times. This sequence joins TRBV10-1 and TRBJ2-1; D is unresolved. The V end lost 6 bases, the J end lost 5 bases, and 5 bases lay between the germline ends. This CDR3 region has 11 residues. In germline, CDR1 is WNHNN, CDR2 SYGVQD (reference sequence). The CDR3 DNA is TGCGCCAGCAGCCTTAACAATGAGCAGTTCTTC. It specifies CASSLNNEQFF.

This clonotype came up a few times. The chain has TRBV27 and TRBJ1-5; D perhaps matches TRBD1 (5 bases). The CDR3 sequence is 16 residues long. Between the trimmed V and J ends, which lost 0 bases and 4 bases, there was a span of 13 bases. CDR1 MNHEY and CDR2 SMNVEV come from the germline V gene (reference sequence). CDR3 coding DNA: TGTGCCAGCAGTTTATCAGGGACTCCCTATAATCAGCCCCAGCATTTT. Its protein is CASSLSGTPYNQPQHF.

This clonotype has ten or more counts. CDR3 sequence: CASSLDLTGAGGSNTEAFF. The CDR3 region has the DNA TGCGCCAGCAGCTTGGACCTGACAGGGGCTGGGGGATCGAACACTGAAGCTTTCTTT. The genes are TRBV5-1 and TRBJ1-1, with 8 nucleotides matching TRBD1. J lost 1 base, V lost 0 bases, and 14 bases had no gene match. From germline, CDR1 is SGHRS and CDR2 YFSETQ. This CDR3 has 19 amino acids. Filled out from reference TRBV5-1 and TRBJ1-1, the complete variable domain reads KAGVTQTPRYLIKTRGQQVTLSCSPISGHRSVSWYQQTPGQGLQFLFEYFSETQRNKGNFPGRFSGRQFSNSRSEMNVSTLELGDSALYLCASSLDLTGAGGSNTEAFFGQGTRLTVV.

This clonotype occurred many times. The chain is built from TRBV18 and TRBJ1-6, with 7 bases matching TRBD1. CDR3 length: 17 amino acids. CDR1 is KGHSH, CDR2 LQKENI, per germline. The ends lost 3 bases at V and 7 bases at J; junction bases unmatched: 12. The CDR3 is CASSPPHGIRGNSPLHF. The CDR3 DNA reads TGTGCCAGCTCACCTCCCCATGGGATCAGGGGGAATTCACCCCTCCACTTT.

In this sample, this clonotype turned up a few times. The rearrangement uses TRBV6-2 or TRBV6-3 and TRBJ2-1, with TRBD2 matching 9 bases. CDR1 is MNHEY, CDR2 SVGEGT, per germline. The trim removed 5 bases at V and 9 bases at J, leaving 5 bases unmatched. The CDR3 is 13 amino acids. DNA for the CDR3: TGTGCCAGCAGTCTGGGGCGGGGGGGTGAGCAGTTCTTC. This gives the protein CASSLGRGGEQFF.

There are many counts of this clonotype. The rearrangement links TRBV5-1 to TRBJ2-7; 14 bases line up with TRBD2. The V segment lost 4 bases and the J segment 5 bases; nucleotides outside the gene matches: 5. Germline CDR1 is SGHRS and CDR2 is YFSETQ. The CDR3 totals 15 residues. CDR3: CASSPGTSGRDEQYF. The DNA for the CDR3 is TGCGCCAGCAGCCCGGGGACTAGCGGGAGAGACGAGCAGTACTTC.